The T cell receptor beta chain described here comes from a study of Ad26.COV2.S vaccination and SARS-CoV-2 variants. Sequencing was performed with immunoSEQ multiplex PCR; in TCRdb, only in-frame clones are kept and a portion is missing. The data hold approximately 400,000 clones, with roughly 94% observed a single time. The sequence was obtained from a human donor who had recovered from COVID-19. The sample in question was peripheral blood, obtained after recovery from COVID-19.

CDR3 region: CASGRTGSSYEQYF. In nucleotides, the CDR3 is TGTGCCAGCGGGCGGACAGGGAGCTCCTACGAGCAGTACTTC. The chain uses TRBV6-5 and TRBJ2-7; 8 nucleotides line up with TRBD1. The CDR3 runs to 14 residues. The V gene's germline CDR1 is MNHEY and CDR2 SVGAGI. V shed 8 bases and J 0 bases; nucleotides not matched to a gene: 6.